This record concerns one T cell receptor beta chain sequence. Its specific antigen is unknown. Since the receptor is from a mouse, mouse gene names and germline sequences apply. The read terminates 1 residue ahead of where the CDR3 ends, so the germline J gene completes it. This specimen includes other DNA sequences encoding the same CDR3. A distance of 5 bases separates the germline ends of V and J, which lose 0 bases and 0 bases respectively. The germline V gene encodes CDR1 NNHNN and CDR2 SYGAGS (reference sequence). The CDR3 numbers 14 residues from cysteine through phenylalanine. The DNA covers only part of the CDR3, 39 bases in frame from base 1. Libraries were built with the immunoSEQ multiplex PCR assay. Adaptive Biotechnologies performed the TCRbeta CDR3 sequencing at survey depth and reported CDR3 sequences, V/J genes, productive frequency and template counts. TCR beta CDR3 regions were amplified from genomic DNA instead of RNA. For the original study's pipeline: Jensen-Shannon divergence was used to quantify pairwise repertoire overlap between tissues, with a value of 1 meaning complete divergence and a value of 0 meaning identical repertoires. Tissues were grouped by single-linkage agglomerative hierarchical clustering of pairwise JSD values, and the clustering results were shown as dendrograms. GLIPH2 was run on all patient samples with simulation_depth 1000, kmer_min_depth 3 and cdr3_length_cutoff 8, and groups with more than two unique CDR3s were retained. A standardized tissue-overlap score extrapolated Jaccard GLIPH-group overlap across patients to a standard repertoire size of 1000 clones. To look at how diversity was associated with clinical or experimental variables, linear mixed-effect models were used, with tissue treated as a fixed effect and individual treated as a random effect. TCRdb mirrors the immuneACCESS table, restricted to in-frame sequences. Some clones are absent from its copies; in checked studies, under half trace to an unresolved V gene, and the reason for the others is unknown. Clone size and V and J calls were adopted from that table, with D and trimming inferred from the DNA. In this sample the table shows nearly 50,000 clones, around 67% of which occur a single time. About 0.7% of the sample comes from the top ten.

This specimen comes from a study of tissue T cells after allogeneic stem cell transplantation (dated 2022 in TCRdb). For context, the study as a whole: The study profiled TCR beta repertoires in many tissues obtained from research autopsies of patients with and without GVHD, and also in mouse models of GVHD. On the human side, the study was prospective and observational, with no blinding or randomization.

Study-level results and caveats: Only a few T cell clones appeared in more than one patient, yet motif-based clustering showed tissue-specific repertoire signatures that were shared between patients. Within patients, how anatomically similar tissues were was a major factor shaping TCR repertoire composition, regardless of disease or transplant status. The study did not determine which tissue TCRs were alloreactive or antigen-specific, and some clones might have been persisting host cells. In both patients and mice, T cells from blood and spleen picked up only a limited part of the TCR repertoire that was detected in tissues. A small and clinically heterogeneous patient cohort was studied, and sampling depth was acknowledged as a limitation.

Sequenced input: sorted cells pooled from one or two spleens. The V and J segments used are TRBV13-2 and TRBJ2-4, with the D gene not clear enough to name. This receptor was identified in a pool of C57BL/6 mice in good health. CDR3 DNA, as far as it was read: TGTGCCAGCGGTGATGAGGGAAGTCAAAACACCTTGTAC. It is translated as CASGDEGSQNTLY. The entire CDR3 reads CASGDEGSQNTLYF.